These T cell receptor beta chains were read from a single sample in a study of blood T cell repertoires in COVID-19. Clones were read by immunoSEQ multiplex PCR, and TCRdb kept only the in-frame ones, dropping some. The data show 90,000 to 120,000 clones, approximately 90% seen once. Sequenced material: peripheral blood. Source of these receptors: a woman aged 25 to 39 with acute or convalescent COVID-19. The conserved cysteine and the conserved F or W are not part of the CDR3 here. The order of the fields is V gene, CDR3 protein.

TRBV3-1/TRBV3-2,ASSQDRQGSSPLH
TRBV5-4,ASSFLTSGRPGELF
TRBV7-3,ASSFDRGREQY
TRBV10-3,AAGGSYSGNTIY
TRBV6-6,ASSYTGARSNYEQY
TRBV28,ASSLGAGQGGQPQH
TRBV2,ASSPPPGPPYEQY
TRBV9,ASSVEGLAGSDTQY
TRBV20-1,SASKRGLDTEAF
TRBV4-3,ASSQETSGVSEQY
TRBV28,ASSFETVYGYT
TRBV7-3,ASSLLAWSGEQY
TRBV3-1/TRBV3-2,ASSQDDNEGYGYT
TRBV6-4,ASSDLTGGYT
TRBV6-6,ASTPSSYNEQF
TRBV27,ASSLGEGPQH
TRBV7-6,ASSLAGVRRELF
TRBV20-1,KTGVGNEQF
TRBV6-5,ASSSPGQGYTEAF
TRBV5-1,ASSLAAGGRGNTIY
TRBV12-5,ASGLAGKETQY
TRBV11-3,ASSPSPGGPSTDTQY
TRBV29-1,SVRVPGQSLSYEQY
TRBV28,ASSRPSGGQETQY
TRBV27,ASSLRTGWPEAF
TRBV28,ASSLYRGRRSFGYT
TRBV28,ASSLYRDTSTDTQY
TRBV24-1,ATRAGDEAF
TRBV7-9,ASSLGMDRGPGNTIY
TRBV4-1,ASSYNRVWNTEAF
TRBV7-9,ASSLVRRSGTVSGNTIY
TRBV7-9,ASSLATGEQY
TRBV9,ASSVGALADTYNEQF
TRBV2,ASSLGLAGGSVF
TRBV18,ASSPGRQEGSPEAF
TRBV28,ASSSNWDRDNEQF
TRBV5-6,ASSPAGRENEKLF
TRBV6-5,ASRLGAGGNTIY
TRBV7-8,ASSLVGTSNYGYT
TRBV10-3,AISDRGTVSYEQY
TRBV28,ASSLRSPRYGYT
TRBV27,ASSDGLDYSYEQY
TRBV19,ASSQANYWNTEAF
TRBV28,ASSPYRAEQY
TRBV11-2,ASSELRGQGTNEKLL
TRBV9,ASSVGGRAVDEQF
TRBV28,ASSSIRTGGGYT
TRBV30,AWSVLDEKLF
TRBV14,ASSRGLANEQY
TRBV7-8,ASSLGGLAGGKDNEQF
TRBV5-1,ASSLAATGELF
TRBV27,ASSYGAGLGLPQH
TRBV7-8,ASSSNWRGPAKNIQY
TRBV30,AWKSGNTQY
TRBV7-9,ASSSHSSTDTQY
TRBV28,ASSFGGGSIYEQY
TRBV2,ASSEASGGAGELF
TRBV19,ASSIGTGGYGYT
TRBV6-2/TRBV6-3,ASSPRQDLSGNTIY